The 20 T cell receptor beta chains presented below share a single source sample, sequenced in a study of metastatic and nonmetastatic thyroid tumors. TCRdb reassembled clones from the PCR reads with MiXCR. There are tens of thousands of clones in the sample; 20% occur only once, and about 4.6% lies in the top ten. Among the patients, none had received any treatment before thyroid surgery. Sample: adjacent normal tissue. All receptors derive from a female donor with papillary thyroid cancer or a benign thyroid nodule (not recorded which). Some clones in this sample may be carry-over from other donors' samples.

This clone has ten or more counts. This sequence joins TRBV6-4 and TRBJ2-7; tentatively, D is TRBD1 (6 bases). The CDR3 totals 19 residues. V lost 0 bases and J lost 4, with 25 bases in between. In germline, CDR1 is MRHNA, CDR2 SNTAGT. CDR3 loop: CASSDSRPPRPRGLYEQYF. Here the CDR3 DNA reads TGTGCCAGCAGTGACTCGAGACCGCCTCGGCCAAGGGGGTTGTACGAGCAGTACTTC.

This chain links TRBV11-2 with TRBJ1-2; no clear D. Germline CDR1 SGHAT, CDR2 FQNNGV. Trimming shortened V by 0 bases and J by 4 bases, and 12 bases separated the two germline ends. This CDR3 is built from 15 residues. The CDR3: CASSLDTLGSYGYTF. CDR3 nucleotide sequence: TGTGCCAGCAGCTTAGATACCCTAGGCAGCTATGGCTACACCTTC.

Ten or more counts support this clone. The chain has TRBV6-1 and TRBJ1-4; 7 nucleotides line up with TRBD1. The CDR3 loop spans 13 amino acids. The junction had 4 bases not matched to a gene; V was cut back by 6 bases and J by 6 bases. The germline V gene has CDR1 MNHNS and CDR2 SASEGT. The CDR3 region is CASRRTGDEKLFF. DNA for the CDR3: TGTGCCAGCAGAAGGACAGGAGATGAAAAACTGTTTTTT.

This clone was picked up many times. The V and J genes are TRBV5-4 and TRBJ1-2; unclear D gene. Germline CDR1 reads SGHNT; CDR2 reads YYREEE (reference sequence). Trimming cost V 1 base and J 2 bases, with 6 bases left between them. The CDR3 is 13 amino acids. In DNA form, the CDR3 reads TGTGCCAGCAGCTTGAGTCCGAACTATGGCTACACCTTC. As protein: CASSLSPNYGYTF. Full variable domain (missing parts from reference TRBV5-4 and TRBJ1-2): ETGVTQSPTHLIKTRGQQVTLRCSSQSGHNTVSWYQQALGQGPQFIFQYYREEENGRGNFPPRFSGLQFPNYSSELNVNALELDDSALYLCASSLSPNYGYTFGSGTRLTVV.

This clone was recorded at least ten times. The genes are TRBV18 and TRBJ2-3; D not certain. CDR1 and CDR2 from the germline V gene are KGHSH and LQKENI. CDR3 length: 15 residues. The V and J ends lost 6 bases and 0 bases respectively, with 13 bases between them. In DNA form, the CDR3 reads TGTGCCAGCTCCCAACTCCCCGGGAGCACAGATACGCAGTATTTT. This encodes CASSQLPGSTDTQYF.

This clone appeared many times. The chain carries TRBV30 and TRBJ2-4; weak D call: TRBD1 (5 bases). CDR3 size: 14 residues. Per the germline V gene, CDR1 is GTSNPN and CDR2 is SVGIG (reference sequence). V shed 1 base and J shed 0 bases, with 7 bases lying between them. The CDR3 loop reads CAWSGTQAKNIQYF. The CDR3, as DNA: TGTGCCTGGAGTGGGACACAAGCCAAAAACATTCAGTACTTC.

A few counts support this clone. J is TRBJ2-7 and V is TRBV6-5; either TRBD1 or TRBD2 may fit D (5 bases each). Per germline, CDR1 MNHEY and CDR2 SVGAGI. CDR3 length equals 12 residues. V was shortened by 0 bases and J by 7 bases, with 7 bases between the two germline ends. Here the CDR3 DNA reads TGTGCCAGCAGTTACTCGGGGGATGAGCAGTACTTC. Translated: CASSYSGDEQYF.

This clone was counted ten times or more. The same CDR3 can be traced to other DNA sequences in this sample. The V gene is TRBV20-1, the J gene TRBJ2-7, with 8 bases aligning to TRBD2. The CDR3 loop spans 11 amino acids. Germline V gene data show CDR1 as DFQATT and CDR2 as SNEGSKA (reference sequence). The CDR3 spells CSLAGSYEQYF. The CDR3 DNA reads TGCAGCTTAGCGGGGTCCTACGAGCAGTACTTC.

The CDR3 sequence is CASSLCPGLGVYEQYF. The CDR3 nucleotides read TGCGCCAGCAGCTTGTGTCCGGGACTAGGGGTCTATGAGCAGTACTTC. The chain joins TRBV5-1 to TRBJ2-7, with 8 bases matching TRBD2. V was pared by 1 base and J by 7 bases, with 13 bases of the junction left unmatched. Germline CDR1 SGHRS, CDR2 YFSETQ. This CDR3 contains 16 residues.

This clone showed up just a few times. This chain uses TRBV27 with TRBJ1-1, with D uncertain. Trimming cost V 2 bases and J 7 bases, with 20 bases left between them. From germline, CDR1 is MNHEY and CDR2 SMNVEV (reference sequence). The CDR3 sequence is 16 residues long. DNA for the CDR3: TGTGCCAGCAGTTTAGGTCCTCTAGCGGGGTTCTATGAAGCTTTCTTT. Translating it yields CASSLGPLAGFYEAFF.

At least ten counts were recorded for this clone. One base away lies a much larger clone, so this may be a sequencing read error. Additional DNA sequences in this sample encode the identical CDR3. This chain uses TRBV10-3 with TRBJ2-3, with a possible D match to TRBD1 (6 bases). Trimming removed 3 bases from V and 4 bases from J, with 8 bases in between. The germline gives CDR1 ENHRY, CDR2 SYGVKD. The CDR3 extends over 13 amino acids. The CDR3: CAISDRGPDTQYF. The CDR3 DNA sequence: TGTGCCATCAGTGACAGGGGTCCAGATACGCAGTATTTT.

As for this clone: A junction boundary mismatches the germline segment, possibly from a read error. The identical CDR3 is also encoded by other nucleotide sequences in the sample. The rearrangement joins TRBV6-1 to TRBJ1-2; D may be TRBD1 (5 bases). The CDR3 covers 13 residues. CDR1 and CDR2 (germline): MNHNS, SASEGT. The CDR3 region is CASSVMGGDGYTF. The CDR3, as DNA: TGTGCCAGCAGTGTAATGGGGGGGGATGGCTACACATTC.

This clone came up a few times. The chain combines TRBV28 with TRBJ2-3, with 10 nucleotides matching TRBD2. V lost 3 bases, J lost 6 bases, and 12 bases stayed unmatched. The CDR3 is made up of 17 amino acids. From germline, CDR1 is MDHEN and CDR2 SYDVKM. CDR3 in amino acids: CASSFPQASGSSDTQYF. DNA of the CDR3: TGTGCCAGCAGTTTTCCCCAAGCTAGCGGGAGTTCGGATACGCAGTATTTT.

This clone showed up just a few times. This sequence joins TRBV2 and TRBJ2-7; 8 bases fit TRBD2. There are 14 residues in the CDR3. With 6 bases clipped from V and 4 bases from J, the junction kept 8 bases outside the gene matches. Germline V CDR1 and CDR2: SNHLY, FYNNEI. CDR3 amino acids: CASSVLAVTYEQYF. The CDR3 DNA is TGTGCCAGCAGCGTACTAGCGGTTACATACGAGCAGTACTTC.

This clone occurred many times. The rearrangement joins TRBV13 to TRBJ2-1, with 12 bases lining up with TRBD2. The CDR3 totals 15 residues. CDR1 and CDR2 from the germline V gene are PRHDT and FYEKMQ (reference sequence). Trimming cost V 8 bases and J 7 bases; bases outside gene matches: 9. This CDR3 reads CASERRTSGINEQFF. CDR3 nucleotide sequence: TGTGCCAGCGAGCGGAGGACTAGCGGGATAAATGAGCAGTTCTTC.

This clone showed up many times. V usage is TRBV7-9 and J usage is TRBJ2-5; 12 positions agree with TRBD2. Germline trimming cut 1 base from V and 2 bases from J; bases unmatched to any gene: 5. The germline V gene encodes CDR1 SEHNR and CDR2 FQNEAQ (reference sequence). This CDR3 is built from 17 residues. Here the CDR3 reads CASSLGVLAGGQETQYF. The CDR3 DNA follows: TGTGCCAGCAGCTTAGGGGTCCTAGCGGGAGGGCAAGAGACCCAGTACTTC.

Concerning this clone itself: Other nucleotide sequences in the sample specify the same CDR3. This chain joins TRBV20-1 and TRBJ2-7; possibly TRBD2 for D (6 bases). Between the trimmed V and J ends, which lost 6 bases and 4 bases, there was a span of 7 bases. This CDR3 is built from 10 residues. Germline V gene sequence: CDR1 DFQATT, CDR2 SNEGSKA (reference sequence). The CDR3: CSAGGYEQYF. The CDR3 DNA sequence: TGCAGTGCGGGAGGATACGAGCAGTACTTC.

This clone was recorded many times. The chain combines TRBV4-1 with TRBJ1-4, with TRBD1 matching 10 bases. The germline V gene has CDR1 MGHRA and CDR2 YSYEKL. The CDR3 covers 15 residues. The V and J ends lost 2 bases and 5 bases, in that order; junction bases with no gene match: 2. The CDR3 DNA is TGCGCCAGCAGCCAAACGGACAGGGGGAATGAAAAACTGTTTTTT. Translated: CASSQTDRGNEKLFF.

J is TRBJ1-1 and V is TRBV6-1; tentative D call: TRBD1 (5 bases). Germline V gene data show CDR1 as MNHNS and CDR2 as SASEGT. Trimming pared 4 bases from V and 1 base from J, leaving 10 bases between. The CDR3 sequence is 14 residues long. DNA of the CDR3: TGTGCCAGCAGTGGAGGGACGACGAACACTGAAGCTTTCTTT. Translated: CASSGGTTNTEAFF.

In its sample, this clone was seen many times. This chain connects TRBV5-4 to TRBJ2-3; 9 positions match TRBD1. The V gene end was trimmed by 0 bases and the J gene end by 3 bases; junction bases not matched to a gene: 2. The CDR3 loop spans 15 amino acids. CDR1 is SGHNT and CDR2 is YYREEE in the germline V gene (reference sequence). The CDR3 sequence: CASSLGDRVTDTQYF. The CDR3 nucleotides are TGTGCCAGCAGCTTGGGGGACAGGGTTACAGATACGCAGTATTTT. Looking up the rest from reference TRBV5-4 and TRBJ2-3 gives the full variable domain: ETGVTQSPTHLIKTRGQQVTLRCSSQSGHNTVSWYQQALGQGPQFIFQYYREEENGRGNFPPRFSGLQFPNYSSELNVNALELDDSALYLCASSLGDRVTDTQYFGPGTRLTVL.